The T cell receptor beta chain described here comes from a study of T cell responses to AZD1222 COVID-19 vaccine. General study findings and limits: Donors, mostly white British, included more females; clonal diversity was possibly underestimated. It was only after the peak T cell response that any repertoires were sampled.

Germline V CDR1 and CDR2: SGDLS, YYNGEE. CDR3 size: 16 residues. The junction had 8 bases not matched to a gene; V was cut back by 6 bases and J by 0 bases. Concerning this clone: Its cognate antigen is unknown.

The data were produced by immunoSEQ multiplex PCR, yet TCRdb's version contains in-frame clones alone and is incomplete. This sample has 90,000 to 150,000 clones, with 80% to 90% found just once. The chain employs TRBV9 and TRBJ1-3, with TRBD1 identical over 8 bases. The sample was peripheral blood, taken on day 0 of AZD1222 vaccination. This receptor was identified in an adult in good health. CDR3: CASTRTGRASGNTIYF. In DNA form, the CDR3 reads TGTGCCAGCACCCGGACAGGGAGGGCCTCTGGAAACACCATATATTTT.